These T cell receptor beta chains were read from a single sample in a study of cytomegalovirus exposure and HLA in healthy donors. Sequenced by immunoSEQ multiplex PCR; TCRdb stores in-frame clones only, minus some. The sample yields over 200,000 clones, about four fifths seen once. Sequenced input: PBMCs. The receptors shown here come from a woman aged 40 to 55 in good health and CMV-seropositive. Both conserved end residues are part of each CDR3. A D gene is named only where the DNA matches it firmly. Part of the rows lack a size; the others show once, few, many or a class for expanded clones.

CDR3aa: CASSPTGYQETQYF; CDR3nt: TGTGCCAGCTCGCCCACAGGGTACCAAGAGACCCAGTACTTC; j_gene: TRBJ2-5; len: 14; abundance: -; d_gene: -; v_gene: TRBV18
CDR3aa: CASSTRLAGSNEQFF; CDR3nt: TGTGCCAGCAGCACCAGACTAGCGGGGTCCAATGAGCAGTTCTTC; j_gene: TRBJ2-1; len: 15; abundance: -; d_gene: TRBD2; v_gene: TRBV7-9
CDR3aa: CASSLEGRRLDWVF; CDR3nt: TGTGCCAGCAGCTTAGAAGGTCGGAGGCTCGATTGGGTCTTC; j_gene: TRBJ2-1; len: 14; abundance: -; d_gene: -; v_gene: TRBV7-2
CDR3aa: CAGSGGLSYEQYF; CDR3nt: TGTGCCGGGTCCGGGGGGCTCAGTTACGAGCAGTACTTC; j_gene: TRBJ2-7; len: 13; abundance: -; d_gene: -; v_gene: TRBV2
CDR3aa: CATSRKQGARDTGELFF; CDR3nt: TGTGCCACCAGCAGAAAACAGGGGGCCCGAGACACCGGGGAGCTGTTTTTT; j_gene: TRBJ2-2; len: 17; abundance: -; d_gene: TRBD1; v_gene: TRBV15
CDR3aa: CASNPGQTNYGYTF; CDR3nt: TGTGCCAGCAATCCGGGACAGACTAACTATGGCTACACCTTC; j_gene: TRBJ1-2; len: 14; abundance: -; d_gene: TRBD1; v_gene: TRBV6-1
CDR3aa: CASSRIREYGEQYF; CDR3nt: TGTGCCAGCAGCCGAATACGGGAGTACGGCGAGCAGTACTTC; j_gene: TRBJ2-7; len: 14; abundance: -; d_gene: -; v_gene: TRBV11-2
CDR3aa: CASSTTGGNQPQHF; CDR3nt: TGTGCCAGTAGTACAACAGGGGGCAATCAGCCCCAGCATTTT; j_gene: TRBJ1-5; len: 14; abundance: -; d_gene: TRBD1; v_gene: TRBV19
CDR3aa: CASSGQGLMNTEAFF; CDR3nt: TGTGCCAGCAGCGGACAGGGTCTGATGAACACTGAAGCTTTCTTT; j_gene: TRBJ1-1; len: 15; abundance: -; d_gene: TRBD1; v_gene: TRBV6-5
CDR3aa: CASSSTGTGEEQYF; CDR3nt: TGTGCCAGCAGCTCGACCGGGACAGGGGAAGAGCAGTACTTC; j_gene: TRBJ2-7; len: 14; abundance: -; d_gene: TRBD1; v_gene: TRBV5-5
CDR3aa: CASSHGTSGFPSTDTQYF; CDR3nt: TGTGCCAGCAGCCACGGGACTAGCGGGTTCCCTAGCACAGATACGCAGTATTTT; j_gene: TRBJ2-3; len: 18; abundance: -; d_gene: TRBD2; v_gene: TRBV7-6
CDR3aa: CASSHSREREDAYEQYF; CDR3nt: TGCGCCAGCAGCCACAGCCGGGAGCGGGAGGACGCCTACGAGCAGTACTTC; j_gene: TRBJ2-7; len: 17; abundance: -; d_gene: TRBD2; v_gene: TRBV4-1
CDR3aa: CALIAGAYNEQFF; CDR3nt: TGTGCCTTAATAGCGGGAGCGTACAATGAGCAGTTCTTC; j_gene: TRBJ2-1; len: 13; abundance: -; d_gene: TRBD2; v_gene: TRBV30
CDR3aa: CASSLARGAAEQYF; CDR3nt: TGTGCCAGCAGCTTAGCCAGGGGAGCGGCCGAGCAGTACTTC; j_gene: TRBJ2-7; len: 14; abundance: -; d_gene: -; v_gene: TRBV11-3
CDR3aa: CAWRNRGGETQYF; CDR3nt: TGTGCCTGGAGAAACCGGGGAGGAGAGACCCAGTACTTC; j_gene: TRBJ2-5; len: 13; abundance: -; d_gene: -; v_gene: TRBV30
CDR3aa: CATSRDRSGGGEQYF; CDR3nt: TGTGCCACCAGCAGAGATAGGTCAGGGGGCGGCGAGCAGTACTTC; j_gene: TRBJ2-7; len: 15; abundance: -; d_gene: TRBD1; v_gene: TRBV15
CDR3aa: CASSQEVTGGPYEQYF; CDR3nt: TGCGCCAGCAGCCAAGAGGTGACGGGGGGGCCTTACGAGCAGTACTTC; j_gene: TRBJ2-7; len: 16; abundance: -; d_gene: TRBD2; v_gene: TRBV4-1
CDR3aa: CASSLVGDSGKETQYF; CDR3nt: TGTGCCAGCAGCTTAGTCGGGGATAGCGGAAAAGAGACCCAGTACTTC; j_gene: TRBJ2-5; len: 16; abundance: -; d_gene: -; v_gene: TRBV7-8
CDR3aa: CSVGGLAKNIQYF; CDR3nt: TGCAGCGTGGGGGGGTTGGCCAAAAACATTCAGTACTTC; j_gene: TRBJ2-4; len: 13; abundance: few; d_gene: TRBD2; v_gene: TRBV29-1
CDR3aa: CASSSPGQGASDTQYF; CDR3nt: TGCGCCAGCAGTTCACCGGGACAGGGGGCTTCAGATACGCAGTATTTT; j_gene: TRBJ2-3; len: 16; abundance: -; d_gene: TRBD1; v_gene: TRBV10-2
CDR3aa: CASSATAATEAFF; CDR3nt: TGTGCCAGCAGCGCTACTGCGGCCACTGAAGCTTTCTTT; j_gene: TRBJ1-1; len: 13; abundance: -; d_gene: -; v_gene: TRBV7-9
CDR3aa: CASSPNDRTAEAFF; CDR3nt: TGTGCCAGCAGCCCAAACGATAGAACAGCCGAAGCTTTCTTT; j_gene: TRBJ1-1; len: 14; abundance: -; d_gene: -; v_gene: TRBV7-2